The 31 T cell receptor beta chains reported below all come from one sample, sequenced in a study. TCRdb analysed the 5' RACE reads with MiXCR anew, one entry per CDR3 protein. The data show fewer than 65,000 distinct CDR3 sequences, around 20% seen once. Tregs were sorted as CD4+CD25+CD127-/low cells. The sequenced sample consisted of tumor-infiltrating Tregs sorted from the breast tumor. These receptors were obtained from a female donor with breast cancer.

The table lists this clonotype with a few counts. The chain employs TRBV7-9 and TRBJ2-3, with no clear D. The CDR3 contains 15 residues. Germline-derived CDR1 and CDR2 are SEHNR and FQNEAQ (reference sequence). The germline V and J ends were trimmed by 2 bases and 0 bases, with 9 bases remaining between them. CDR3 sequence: CASSLMGSSTDTQYF. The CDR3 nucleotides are TGTGCCAGCAGCTTAATGGGCTCGAGCACAGATACGCAGTATTTT.

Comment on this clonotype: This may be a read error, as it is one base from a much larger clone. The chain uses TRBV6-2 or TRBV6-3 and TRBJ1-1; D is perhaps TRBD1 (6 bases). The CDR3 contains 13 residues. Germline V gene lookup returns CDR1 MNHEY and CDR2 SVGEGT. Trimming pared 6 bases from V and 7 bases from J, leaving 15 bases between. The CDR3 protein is CASRLQGGNEAFF. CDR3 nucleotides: TGTGCCAGCAGACTACAGGGAGGGAATGAAGCTTTCTTT.

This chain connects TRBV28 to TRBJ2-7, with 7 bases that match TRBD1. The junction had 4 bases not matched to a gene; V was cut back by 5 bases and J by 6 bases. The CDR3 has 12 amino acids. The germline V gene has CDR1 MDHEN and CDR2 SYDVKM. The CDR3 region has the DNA TGTGCCAGCAGTGCTTACAGGGGCGAGCAGTACTTC. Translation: CASSAYRGEQYF.

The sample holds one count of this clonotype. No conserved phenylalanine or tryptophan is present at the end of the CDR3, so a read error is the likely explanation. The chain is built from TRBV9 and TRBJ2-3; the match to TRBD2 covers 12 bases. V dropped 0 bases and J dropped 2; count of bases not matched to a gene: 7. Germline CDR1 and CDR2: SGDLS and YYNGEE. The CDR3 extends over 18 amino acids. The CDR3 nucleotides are TGTGCCAGCAGCGTAGGTGGAACTAGCGGGGGGATCACAGATACGCAGTATCTT. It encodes CASSVGGTSGGITDTQYL.

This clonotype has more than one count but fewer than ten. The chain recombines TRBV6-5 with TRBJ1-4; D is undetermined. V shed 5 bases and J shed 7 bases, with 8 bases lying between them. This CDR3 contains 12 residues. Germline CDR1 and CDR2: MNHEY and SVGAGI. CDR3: CASSPLGEKLFF. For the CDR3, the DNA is TGTGCCAGCAGTCCGCTGGGTGAAAAACTGTTTTTT.

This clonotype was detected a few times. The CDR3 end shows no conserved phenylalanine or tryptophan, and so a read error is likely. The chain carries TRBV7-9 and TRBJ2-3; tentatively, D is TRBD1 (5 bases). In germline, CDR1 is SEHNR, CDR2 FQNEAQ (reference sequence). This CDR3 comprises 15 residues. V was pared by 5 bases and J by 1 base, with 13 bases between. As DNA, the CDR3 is TGTGCCAGCAGCCCCCTCAGGGTCGGCACAGATACGCAGTATTCT. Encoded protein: CASSPLRVGTDTQYS.

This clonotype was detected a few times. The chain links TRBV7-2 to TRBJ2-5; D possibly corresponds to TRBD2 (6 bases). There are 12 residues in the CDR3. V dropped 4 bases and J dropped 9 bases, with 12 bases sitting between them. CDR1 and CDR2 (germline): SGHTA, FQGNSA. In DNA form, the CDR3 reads TGTGCCAGCAGCTCCCTCGGAGGGGCCCAGTACTTC. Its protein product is CASSSLGGAQYF.

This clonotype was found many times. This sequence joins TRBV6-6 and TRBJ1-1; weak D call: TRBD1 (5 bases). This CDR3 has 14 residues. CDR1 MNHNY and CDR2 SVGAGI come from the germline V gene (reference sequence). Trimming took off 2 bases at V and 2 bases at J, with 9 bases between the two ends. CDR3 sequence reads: CASSYARVNTEAFF. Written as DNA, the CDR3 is TGTGCCAGCAGTTACGCCAGGGTAAACACTGAAGCTTTCTTT.

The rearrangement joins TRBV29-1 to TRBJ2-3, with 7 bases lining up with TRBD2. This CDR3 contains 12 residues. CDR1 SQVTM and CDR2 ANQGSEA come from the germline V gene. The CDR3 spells CSDSGSTDTQYF. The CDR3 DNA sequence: TGCAGTGATAGCGGGAGCACAGATACGCAGTATTTT.

CDR3 residues: CAWRAGGLNQPQHF. For the CDR3, the DNA is TGTGCCTGGAGAGCGGGGGGCCTAAATCAGCCCCAGCATTTT. The V gene is TRBV30, the J gene TRBJ1-5, with TRBD1 as a possible D gene (6 bases). The CDR3 is made up of 14 amino acids. Between the trimmed V and J ends, which lost 3 bases and 4 bases, there was a span of 13 bases. Germline V gene sequence: CDR1 GTSNPN, CDR2 SVGIG (reference sequence).

The CDR3 here is CASSPRTYSSYNEQFF. CDR3 in DNA: TGTGCCAGCAGTCCCCGGACCTATAGCTCCTACAATGAGCAGTTCTTC. The rearrangement uses TRBV27 and TRBJ2-1; no clear D. CDR3 length: 16 amino acids. Trimming took 5 bases from V and 0 from J, leaving 14 bases between them. Germline CDR1 MNHEY, CDR2 SMNVEV (reference sequence).

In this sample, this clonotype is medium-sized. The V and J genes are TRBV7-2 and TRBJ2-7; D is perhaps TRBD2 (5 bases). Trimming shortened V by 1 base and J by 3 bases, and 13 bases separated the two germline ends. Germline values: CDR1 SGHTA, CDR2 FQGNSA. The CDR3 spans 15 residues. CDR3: CASSLDSSRYYEQYF. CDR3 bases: TGTGCCAGCAGCTTAGACTCTAGCCGATACTACGAGCAGTACTTC.

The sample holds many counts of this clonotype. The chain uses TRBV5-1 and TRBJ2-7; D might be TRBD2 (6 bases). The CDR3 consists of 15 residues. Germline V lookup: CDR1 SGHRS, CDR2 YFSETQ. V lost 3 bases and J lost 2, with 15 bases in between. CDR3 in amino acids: CASSWAGIQAYEQYF. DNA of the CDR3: TGCGCCAGCAGCTGGGCGGGAATCCAAGCCTACGAGCAGTACTTC. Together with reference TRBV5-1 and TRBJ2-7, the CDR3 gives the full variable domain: KAGVTQTPRYLIKTRGQQVTLSCSPISGHRSVSWYQQTPGQGLQFLFEYFSETQRNKGNFPGRFSGRQFSNSRSEMNVSTLELGDSALYLCASSWAGIQAYEQYFGPGTRLTVT.

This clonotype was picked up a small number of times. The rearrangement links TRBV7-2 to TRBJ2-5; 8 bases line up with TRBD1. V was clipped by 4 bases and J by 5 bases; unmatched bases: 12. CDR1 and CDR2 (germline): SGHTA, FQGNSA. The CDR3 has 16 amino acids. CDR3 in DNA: TGTGCCAGCAGCTATCGGACAGGGCGGGGACGGGAGACCCAGTACTTC. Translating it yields CASSYRTGRGRETQYF.

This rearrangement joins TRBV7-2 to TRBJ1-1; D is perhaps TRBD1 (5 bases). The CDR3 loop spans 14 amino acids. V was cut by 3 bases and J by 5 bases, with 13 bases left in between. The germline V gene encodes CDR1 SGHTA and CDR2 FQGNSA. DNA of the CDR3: TGTGCCAGCAGCTTCGGCAACTGGGGGACTGAAGCTTTCTTT. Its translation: CASSFGNWGTEAFF.

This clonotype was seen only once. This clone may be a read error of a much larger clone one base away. The CDR3 region is CSASTSRTFKETQYF. In DNA, the CDR3 is TGCAGTGCTAGTACTTCAAGGACCTTCAAAGAGACCCAGTACTTC. The chain is built from TRBV20-1 and TRBJ2-5; unclear D gene. Trimming left V 3 bases short and J 3 bases short, with 17 bases between. Germline values: CDR1 DFQATT, CDR2 SNEGSKA (reference sequence). The CDR3 runs 15 residues.

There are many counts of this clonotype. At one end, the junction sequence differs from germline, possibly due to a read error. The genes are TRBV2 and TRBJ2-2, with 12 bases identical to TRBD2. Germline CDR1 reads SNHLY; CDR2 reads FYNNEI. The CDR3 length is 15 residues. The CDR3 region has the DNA TGCGCCAGCAGCTTGACTAGCGGGAGCACCGGGGAGCTGTTTTTT. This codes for CASSLTSGSTGELFF.

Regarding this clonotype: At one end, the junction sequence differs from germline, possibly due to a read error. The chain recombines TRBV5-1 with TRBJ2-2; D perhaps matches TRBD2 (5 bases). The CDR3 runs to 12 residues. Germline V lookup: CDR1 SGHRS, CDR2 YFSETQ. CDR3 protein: CASSFGTGVLFF. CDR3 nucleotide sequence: TGCGCCAGCAGCTTCGGAACCGGGGTGCTGTTTTTT. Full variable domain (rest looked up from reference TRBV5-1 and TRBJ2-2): KAGVTQTPRYLIKTRGQQVTLSCSPISGHRSVSWYQQTPGQGLQFLFEYFSETQRNKGNFPGRFSGRQFSNSRSEMNVSTLELGDSALYLCASSFGTGVLFFGEGSRLTVL.

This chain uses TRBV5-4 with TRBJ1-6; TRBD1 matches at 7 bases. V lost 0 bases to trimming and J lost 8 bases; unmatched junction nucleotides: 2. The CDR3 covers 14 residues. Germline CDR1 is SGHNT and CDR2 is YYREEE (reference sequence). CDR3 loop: CASSLGQGHSPLHF. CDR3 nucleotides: TGTGCCAGCAGCTTGGGACAGGGACATTCACCCCTCCACTTT.

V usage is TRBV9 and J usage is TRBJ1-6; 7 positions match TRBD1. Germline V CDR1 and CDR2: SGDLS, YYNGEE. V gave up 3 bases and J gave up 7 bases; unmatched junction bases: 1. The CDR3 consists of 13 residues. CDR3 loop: CASSATGNSPLHF. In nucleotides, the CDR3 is TGTGCCAGCAGCGCGACAGGGAATTCACCCCTCCACTTT.

The CDR3 bases are TGCGCCAGCAGCCCTGTGCCAGCATCCTACCGCGGGGGCACTGAAGCTTTCTTT. It encodes CASSPVPASYRGGTEAFF. The J gene is TRBJ1-1, the V gene TRBV4-1, with D maybe TRBD1 (5 bases). V was trimmed by 4 bases and J by 4 bases, leaving 25 bases between them. In germline, CDR1 is MGHRA, CDR2 YSYEKL. There are 18 residues in the CDR3.

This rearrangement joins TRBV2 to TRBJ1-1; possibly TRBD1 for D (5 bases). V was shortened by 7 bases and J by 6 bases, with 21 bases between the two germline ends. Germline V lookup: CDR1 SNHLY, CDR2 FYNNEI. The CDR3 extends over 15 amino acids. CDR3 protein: CASTGTSLSDPEAFF. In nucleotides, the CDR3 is TGTGCCAGCACTGGGACCTCCCTCTCCGACCCTGAAGCTTTCTTT.

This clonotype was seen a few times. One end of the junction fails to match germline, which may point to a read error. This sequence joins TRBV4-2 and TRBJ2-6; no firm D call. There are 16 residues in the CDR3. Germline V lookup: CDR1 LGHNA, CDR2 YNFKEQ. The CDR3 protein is CASSQVGVEVANVPTF. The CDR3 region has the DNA TGTGCCAGCAGCCAAGTTGGAGTGGAAGTGGCCAACGTCCCGACTTTC.

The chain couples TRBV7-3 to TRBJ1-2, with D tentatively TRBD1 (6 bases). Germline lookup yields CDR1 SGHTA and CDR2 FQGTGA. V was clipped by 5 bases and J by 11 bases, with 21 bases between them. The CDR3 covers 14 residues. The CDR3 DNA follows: TGTGCCAGCAGCCGGGGGGACAAAGATTGGGGGTACACCTTC. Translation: CASSRGDKDWGYTF.

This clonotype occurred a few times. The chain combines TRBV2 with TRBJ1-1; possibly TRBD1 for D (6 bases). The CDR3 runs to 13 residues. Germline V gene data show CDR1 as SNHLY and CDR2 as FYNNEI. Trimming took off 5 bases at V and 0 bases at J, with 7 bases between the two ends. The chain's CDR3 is CASSWGLNTEAFF. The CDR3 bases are TGTGCCAGCAGTTGGGGGCTGAACACTGAAGCTTTCTTT. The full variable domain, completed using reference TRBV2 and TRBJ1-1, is EPEVTQTPSHQVTQMGQEVILRCVPISNHLYFYWYRQILGQKVEFLVSFYNNEISEKSEIFDDQFSVERPDGSNFTLKIRSTKLEDSAMYFCASSWGLNTEAFFGQGTRLTVV.

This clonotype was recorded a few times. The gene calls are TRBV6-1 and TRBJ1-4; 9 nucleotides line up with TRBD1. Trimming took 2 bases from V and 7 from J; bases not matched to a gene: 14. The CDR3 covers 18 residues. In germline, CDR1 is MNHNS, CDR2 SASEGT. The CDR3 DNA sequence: TGTGCCAGCAGTGAATCGGCTGCCTTTGGGACAGGGTTTGAAAAACTGTTTTTT. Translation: CASSESAAFGTGFEKLFF.

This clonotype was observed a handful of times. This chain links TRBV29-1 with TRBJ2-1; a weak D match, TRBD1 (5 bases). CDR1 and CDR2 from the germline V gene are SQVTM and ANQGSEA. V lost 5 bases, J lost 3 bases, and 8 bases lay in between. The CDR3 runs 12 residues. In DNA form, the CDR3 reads TGCAGCGTTCCAGGGAACTACAATGAGCAGTTCTTC. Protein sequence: CSVPGNYNEQFF.

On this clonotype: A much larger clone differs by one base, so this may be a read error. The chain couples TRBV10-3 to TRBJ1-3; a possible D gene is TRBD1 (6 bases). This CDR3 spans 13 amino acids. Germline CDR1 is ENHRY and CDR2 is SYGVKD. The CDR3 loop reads CAIKDSQGSTIYF. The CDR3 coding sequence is TGTGCCATAAAGGACAGTCAAGGAAGCACCATATATTTT.

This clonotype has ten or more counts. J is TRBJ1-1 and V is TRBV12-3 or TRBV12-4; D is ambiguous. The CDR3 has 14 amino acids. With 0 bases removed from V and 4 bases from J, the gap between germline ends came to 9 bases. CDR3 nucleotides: TGTGCCAGCAGTTTAGCCGGGTCGGCCACTGAAGCTTTCTTT. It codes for CASSLAGSATEAFF.

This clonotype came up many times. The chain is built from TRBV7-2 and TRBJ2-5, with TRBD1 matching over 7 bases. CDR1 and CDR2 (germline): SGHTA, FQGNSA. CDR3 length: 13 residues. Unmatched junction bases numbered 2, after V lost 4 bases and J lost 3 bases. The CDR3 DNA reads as TGTGCCAGCAGCTACGACAGGGAAGAGACCCAGTACTTC. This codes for CASSYDREETQYF.

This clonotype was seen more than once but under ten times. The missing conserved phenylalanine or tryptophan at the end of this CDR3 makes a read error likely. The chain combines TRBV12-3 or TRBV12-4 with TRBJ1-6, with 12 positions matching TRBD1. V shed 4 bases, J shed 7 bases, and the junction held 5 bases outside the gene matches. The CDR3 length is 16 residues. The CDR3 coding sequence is TGTGCCAGCAGTTCCGGGACAGGGGGCAGGAATTCACCCCTCCACGTT. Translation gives CASSSGTGGRNSPLHV.